This T cell receptor (beta chain) was obtained from a study of T-cell reconstitution after alpha-beta-depleted transplantation in children. The study's findings and limits: Expanded clones from the graft, numbering several hundred, reportedly supplied alpha-beta T cells about two months after transplant.

Unique molecular identifiers were built into the TCRbeta library. TCRdb ran MiXCR on the PCR reads and lists one entry per CDR3 protein. The sample has hundreds of thousands of distinct CDR3 sequences, about an eighth seen once. This CDR3 has 17 residues. Germline V gene sequence: CDR1 SGDLS, CDR2 YYNGEE. The V and J ends lost 3 bases and 8 bases, in that order; junction bases with no gene match: 12. This clonotype was seen more than once but under ten times. Its specificity is unknown. The V and J genes are TRBV9 and TRBJ2-1, with TRBD2 matching over 12 bases. This specimen was PBMCs, mostly from graft donor cells, taken 360 days after TCRalphabeta/CD19-depleted stem cell transplant. The clonotype was recovered from a male patient between 5 and 17 years old who had a stem cell transplant for acute myeloid leukemia, so the T cells may come from the graft donor. The CDR3 loop is CASSANLAGGPVDEQFF. CDR3 nucleotide sequence: TGTGCCAGCAGCGCTAACCTAGCGGGAGGGCCGGTGGATGAGCAGTTCTTC. The whole variable domain, filled in from reference TRBV9 and TRBJ2-1, reads DSGVTQTPKHLITATGQRVTLRCSPRSGDLSVYWYQQSLDQGLQFLIQYYNGEERAKGNILERFSAQQFPDLHSELNLSSLELGDSALYFCASSANLAGGPVDEQFFGPGTRLTVL.